This T cell receptor beta chain is drawn from a study of control samples from healthy donors and cancer patients. Using immunoSEQ multiplex PCR, the repertoire was profiled, and TCRdb retains in-frame clones only, with some absent. The sample records around 250,000 clones, roughly 87% being singletons. This CDR3 spans 14 amino acids. The V end lost 2 bases, the J end lost 2 bases, and 10 bases lay between the germline ends. Germline lookup yields CDR1 LNHNV and CDR2 YYDKDF (reference sequence). The V gene is TRBV15, the J gene TRBJ2-7; D might be TRBD1 (5 bases). The TCR sequence derives from an older woman with lung cancer. Sequencing was carried out using PBMCs. CDR3 sequence reads: CATSRRQGAYEQYF. Written as DNA, the CDR3 is TGTGCCACCAGCAGACGGCAAGGGGCCTACGAGCAGTACTTC.